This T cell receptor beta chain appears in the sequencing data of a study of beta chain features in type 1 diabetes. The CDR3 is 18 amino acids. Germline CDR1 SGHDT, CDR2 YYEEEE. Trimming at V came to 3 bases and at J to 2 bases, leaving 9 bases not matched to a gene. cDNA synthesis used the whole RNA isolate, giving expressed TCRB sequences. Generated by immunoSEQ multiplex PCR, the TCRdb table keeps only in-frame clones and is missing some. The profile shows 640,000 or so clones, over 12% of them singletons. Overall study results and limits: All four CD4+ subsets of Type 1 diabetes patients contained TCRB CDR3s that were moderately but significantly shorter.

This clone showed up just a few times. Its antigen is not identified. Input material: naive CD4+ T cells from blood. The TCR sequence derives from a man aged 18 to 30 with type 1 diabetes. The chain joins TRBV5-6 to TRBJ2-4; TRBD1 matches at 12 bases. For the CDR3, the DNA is TGTGCCAGCAGCTCGAAGGGACAGGGGGCGCCTCCCAAAAACATTCAGTACTTC. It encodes CASSSKGQGAPPKNIQYF.